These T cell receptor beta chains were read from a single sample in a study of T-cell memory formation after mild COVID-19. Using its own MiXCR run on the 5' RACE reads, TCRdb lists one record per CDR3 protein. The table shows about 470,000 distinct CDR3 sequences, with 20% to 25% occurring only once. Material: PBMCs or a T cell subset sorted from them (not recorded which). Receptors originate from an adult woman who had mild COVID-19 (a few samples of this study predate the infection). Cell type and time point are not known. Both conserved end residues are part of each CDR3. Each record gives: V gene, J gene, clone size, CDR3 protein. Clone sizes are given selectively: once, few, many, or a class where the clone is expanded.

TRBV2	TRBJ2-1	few	CASQYGLAGHEQFF
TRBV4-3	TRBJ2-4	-	CASSQVVGAKNIQYF
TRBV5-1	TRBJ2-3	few	CASRTAAGSGTDTQYF
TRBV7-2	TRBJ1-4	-	CASSPFGGEKLFF
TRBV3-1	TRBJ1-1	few	CASSQGFSAEAFF
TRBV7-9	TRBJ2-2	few	CASTRASNTGELFF
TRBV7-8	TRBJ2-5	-	CASRYLSRSQETQYF
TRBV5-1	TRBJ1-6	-	CASKESGGYNSPLHF
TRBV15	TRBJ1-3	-	CATSRDTGSTFSGNTIYF
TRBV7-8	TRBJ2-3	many	CASSRTGTRYADTQYF
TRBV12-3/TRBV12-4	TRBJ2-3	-	CASSPNWGAGTDTQYF
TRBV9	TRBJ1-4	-	CASSAGQREKLFF
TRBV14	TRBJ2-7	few	CASSQEMGPNGDEQYF
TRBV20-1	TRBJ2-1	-	CSASFQRGRSYNEQFF
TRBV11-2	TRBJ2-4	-	CASSLVGTRGNIQYF
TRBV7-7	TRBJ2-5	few	CASSLGLVPTGGETQYF
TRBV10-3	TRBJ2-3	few	CAISEGPSFDTQYF
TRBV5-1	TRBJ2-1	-	CASRLTPPENEQFF
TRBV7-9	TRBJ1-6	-	CAGTGTENSPLHF
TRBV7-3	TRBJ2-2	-	CASSLSLGTSGNTGELFF
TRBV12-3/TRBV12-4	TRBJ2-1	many	CASSLSGSYNEQFF
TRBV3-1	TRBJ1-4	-	CASSPGQSFEKLFF
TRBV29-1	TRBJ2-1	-	CSVGALVGASGIYNEQFF
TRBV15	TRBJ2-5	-	CATSGGVTYQETQYF
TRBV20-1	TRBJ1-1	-	CSARDAGRANTEAFF
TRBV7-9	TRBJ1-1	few	CASSSFYRRDRGGTEAFF
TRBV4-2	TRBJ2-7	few	CASSPEAGTPYYEQYF
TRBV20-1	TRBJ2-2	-	CSASDSGYRNTGELFF
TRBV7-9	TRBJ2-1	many	CASSAPIGYNEQFF
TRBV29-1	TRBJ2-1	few	CSGYRGNSYNEQFF
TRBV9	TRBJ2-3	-	CASSVRSTDTQYF
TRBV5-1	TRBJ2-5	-	CASSWRDRSQETQYF
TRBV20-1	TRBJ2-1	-	CSARGRGALNEQFF
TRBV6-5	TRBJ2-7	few	CASSYFSGTISYEQYF
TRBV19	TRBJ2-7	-	CASSAGLAGGEYEQYF
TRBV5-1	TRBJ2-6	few	CASSLLAGGLFSSGANVLTF
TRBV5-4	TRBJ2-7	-	CASSLDRGSREQYF
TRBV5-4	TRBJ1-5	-	CASSRPTGAHLYSNQPQHF
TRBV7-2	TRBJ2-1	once	CASSGQYTEQFF
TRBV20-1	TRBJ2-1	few	CSGRTVNEQFF
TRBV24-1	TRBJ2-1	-	CATGGVYIEQFF
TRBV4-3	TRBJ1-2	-	CASSFRGRIGGYGYTF
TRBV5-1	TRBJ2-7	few	CASSMDGSYEQYF
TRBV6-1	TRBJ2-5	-	CASRATVSQETQYF
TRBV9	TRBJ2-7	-	CASSETGNIYEQYF
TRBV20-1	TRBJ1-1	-	CSAPSRGNTEAFF
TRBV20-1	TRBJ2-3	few	CSARDSRRGTDTQYF
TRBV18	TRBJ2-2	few	CASSPPGLADTGELFF
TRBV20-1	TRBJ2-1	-	CSARNWGRGAYNEQFF
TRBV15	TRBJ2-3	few	CATSRDDSTDTQYF
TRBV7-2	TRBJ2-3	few	CASSLRASGRAYPSTDTQYF
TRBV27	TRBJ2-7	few	CASRGTASYEQYF
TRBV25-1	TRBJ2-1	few	CASSPGESPYNEQFF
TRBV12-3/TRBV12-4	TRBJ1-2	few	CASSLSLYGYTF
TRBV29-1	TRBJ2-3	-	CSVVPLSTDTQYF
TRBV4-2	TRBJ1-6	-	CASSLLGQGPNSPLHF
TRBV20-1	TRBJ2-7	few	CSAPGNGYYEQYF
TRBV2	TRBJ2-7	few	CASSDPLAGANYEQYF